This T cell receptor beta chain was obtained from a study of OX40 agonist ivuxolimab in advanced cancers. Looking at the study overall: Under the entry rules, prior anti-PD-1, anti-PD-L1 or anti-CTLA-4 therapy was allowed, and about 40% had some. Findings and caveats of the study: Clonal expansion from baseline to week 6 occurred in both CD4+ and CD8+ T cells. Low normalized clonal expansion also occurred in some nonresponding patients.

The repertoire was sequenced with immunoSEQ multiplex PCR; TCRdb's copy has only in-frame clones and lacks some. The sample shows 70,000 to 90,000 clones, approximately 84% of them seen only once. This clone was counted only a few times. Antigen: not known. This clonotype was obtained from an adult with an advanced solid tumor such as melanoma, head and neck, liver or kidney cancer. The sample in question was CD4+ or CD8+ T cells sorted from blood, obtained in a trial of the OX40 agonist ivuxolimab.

The DNA of the CDR3 is TGTGCCAGCAGTATGCACGGGAGCAATCAGCCCCAGCATTTT. It encodes CASSMHGSNQPQHF. This rearrangement joins TRBV6-1 to TRBJ1-5, with unresolved D. Trimming shortened V by 5 bases and J by 1 base, and 9 bases separated the two germline ends. The CDR3 has 14 residues. Germline lookup yields CDR1 MNHNS and CDR2 SASEGT.